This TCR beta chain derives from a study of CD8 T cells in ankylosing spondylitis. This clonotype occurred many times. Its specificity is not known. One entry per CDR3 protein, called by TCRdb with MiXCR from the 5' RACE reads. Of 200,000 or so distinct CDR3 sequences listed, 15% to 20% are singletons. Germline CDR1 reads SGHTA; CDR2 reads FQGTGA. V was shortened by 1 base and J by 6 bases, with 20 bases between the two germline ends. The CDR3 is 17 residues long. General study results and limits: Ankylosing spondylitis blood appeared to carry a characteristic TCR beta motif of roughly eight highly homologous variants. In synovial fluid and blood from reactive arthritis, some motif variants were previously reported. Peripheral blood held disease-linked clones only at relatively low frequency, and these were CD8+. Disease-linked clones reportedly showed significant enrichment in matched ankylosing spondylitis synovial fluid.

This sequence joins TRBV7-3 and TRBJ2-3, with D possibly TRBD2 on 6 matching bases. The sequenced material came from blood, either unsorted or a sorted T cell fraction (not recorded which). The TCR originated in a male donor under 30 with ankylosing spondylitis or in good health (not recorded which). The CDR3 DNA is TGTGCCAGCAGCTTAAAGTCCGGTTTGGGGCTAGCGGATACGCAGTATTTT. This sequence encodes CASSLKSGLGLADTQYF. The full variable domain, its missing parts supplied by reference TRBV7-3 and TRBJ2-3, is GAGVSQTPSNKVTEKGKYVELRCDPISGHTALYWYRQSLGQGPEFLIYFQGTGAADDSGLPNDRFFAVRPEGSVSTLKIQRTERGDSAVYLCASSLKSGLGLADTQYFGPGTRLTVL.